Listed below are T cell receptor beta chains from one sample, sequenced in a study of blood T cell repertoires in COVID-19. Profiled with immunoSEQ multiplex PCR; TCRdb holds only in-frame clones, not every one. Of 55,000 to 80,000 clones listed, 88% were seen once; the top ten hold more than 2%. The sequenced material came from peripheral blood. The receptors originated from a human donor in a cohort sampled during active COVID-19. CDR3s include the opening cysteine and the closing phenylalanine or tryptophan. A D gene is named only where the DNA matches it firmly. Rows give clone size only sometimes, using once, few, many, or a class for an expanded clone.

v_call,d_call,j_call,clone_size,cdr3_aa,cdr3_nt
TRBV6-5,.,TRBJ1-5,.,CASARSRVTNQPQHF,TGTGCCAGCGCCAGAAGCAGGGTTACTAATCAGCCCCAGCATTTT
TRBV7-9,TRBD1,TRBJ2-5,.,CASTNLGQGEETQYF,TGTGCCAGCACCAACTTGGGGCAGGGGGAGGAGACCCAGTACTTC
TRBV11-1,.,TRBJ1-1,.,CASRSRAGFTEAFF,TGTGCCAGCAGATCCCGAGCAGGGTTCACTGAAGCTTTCTTT
TRBV29-1,.,TRBJ2-5,.,CSVVGRILETQYF,TGCAGCGTTGTCGGTCGCATATTGGAGACCCAGTACTTC
TRBV5-1,TRBD1,TRBJ1-4,.,CASSSGTDFEKLFF,TGCGCCAGCAGCTCCGGGACAGATTTTGAAAAACTGTTTTTT
TRBV28,TRBD1,TRBJ2-1,.,CASRRTGAGEQFF,TGTGCCAGCAGAAGGACAGGGGCCGGTGAGCAGTTCTTC
TRBV6-5,TRBD1,TRBJ1-1,.,CASSAGTVNTEAFF,TGTGCCAGCAGCGCCGGGACAGTGAACACTGAAGCTTTCTTT
TRBV3-1/TRBV3-2,TRBD1,TRBJ1-1,.,CASSPRDRGNTEAFF,TGTGCCAGCAGCCCCCGAGACAGGGGGAACACTGAAGCTTTCTTT
TRBV6-1,.,TRBJ1-5,once,CASSEGHGEIEPQHF,TGTGCCAGCAGTGAAGGTCACGGGGAAATTGAGCCCCAGCATTTT
TRBV7-2,TRBD1,TRBJ1-6,.,CASSYGQASPLHF,TGTGCCAGCAGCTATGGACAGGCCTCACCCCTCCACTTT
TRBV28,TRBD1,TRBJ2-7,.,CASRGRGQFYEQYF,TGTGCCAGCAGGGGAAGGGGACAGTTCTACGAGCAGTACTTC
TRBV4-3,TRBD2,TRBJ2-1,few,CASSQNVRSQGRSGSIVNEQFF,TGCGCCAGCAGCCAAAATGTCCGGTCCCAGGGTAGAAGCGGGAGTATAGTGAATGAGCAGTTCTTC
TRBV9,.,TRBJ1-2,.,CASSPRRQGNYGYTF,TGTGCCAGCAGCCCACGTAGGCAGGGGAACTATGGCTACACCTTC
TRBV6-5,.,TRBJ2-7,.,CASSPGGSSYEQYF,TGTGCCAGCTCCCCCGGGGGTAGCTCCTACGAGCAGTACTTC
TRBV14,.,TRBJ1-3,.,CASSQSTGGNTIYF,TGTGCCAGCAGCCAATCCACGGGAGGAAACACCATATATTTT
TRBV6-2/TRBV6-3,TRBD2,TRBJ2-3,once,CASSRLAGSQYF,TGTGCCAGCAGCAGACTAGCGGGATCGCAGTATTTT
TRBV11-2,TRBD2,TRBJ2-1,.,CASGISGRAFHEQFF,TGTGCCAGCGGAATAAGCGGGAGGGCCTTTCATGAGCAGTTCTTC
TRBV18,.,TRBJ2-1,.,CASSPGAGGYNEQFF,TGTGCCAGCTCACCAGGGGCAGGGGGGTACAATGAGCAGTTCTTC
TRBV14,.,TRBJ1-1,.,CASSRRTMNTEAFF,TGTGCCAGCAGCCGCAGAACCATGAACACTGAAGCTTTCTTT
TRBV5-1,.,TRBJ1-1,.,CASSSSAGPNTEAFF,TGCGCCAGCAGCTCCTCCGCGGGGCCGAACACTGAAGCTTTCTTT
TRBV5-4,TRBD2,TRBJ2-4,.,CASSLAASGGLKNIQYF,TGTGCCAGCAGCTTGGCGGCTAGCGGGGGTCTCAAAAACATTCAGTACTTC
TRBV2,.,TRBJ2-3,.,CASSERGDSLIRTDTQYF,TGTGCCAGCAGTGAACGTGGAGACTCACTTATTCGCACAGATACGCAGTATTTT
TRBV28,TRBD1,TRBJ2-2,.,CASSWFLVGQTGELFF,TGTGCCAGCAGTTGGTTCCTGGTGGGACAGACCGGGGAGCTGTTTTTT
TRBV19,TRBD1,TRBJ1-4,.,CASKVGQGAGEKLFF,TGTGCCAGTAAAGTCGGGCAGGGGGCCGGGGAAAAACTGTTTTTT
TRBV18,TRBD1,TRBJ1-1,.,CASSPDRDRTEAFF,TGTGCCAGCTCACCAGACAGGGATCGCACTGAAGCTTTCTTT
TRBV27,TRBD2,TRBJ2-6,.,CASSLRLAVNSGANVLTF,TGTGCCAGCAGTTTGCGTCTAGCGGTCAACTCTGGGGCCAACGTCCTGACTTTC
TRBV10-2,TRBD1,TRBJ2-7,.,CASGTGVIEQYF,TGCGCCAGCGGGACAGGGGTTATCGAGCAGTACTTC
TRBV6-5,.,TRBJ2-5,.,CASSYRSPGWGETQYF,TGTGCCAGCAGTTACCGAAGCCCGGGATGGGGAGAGACCCAGTACTTC
TRBV30,TRBD1,TRBJ1-1,few,CAWSSAGGITEAFF,TGTGCCTGGAGCTCCGCAGGGGGCATCACTGAAGCTTTCTTT
TRBV24-1,.,TRBJ1-5,.,CATTYRREGNQPQHF,TGTGCCACCACCTATCGGAGGGAGGGCAATCAGCCCCAGCATTTT
TRBV11-2,.,TRBJ1-4,.,CASSPRPGANEKLFF,TGTGCCAGCAGCCCCAGGCCAGGGGCGAATGAAAAACTGTTTTTT
TRBV4-3,TRBD1,TRBJ2-3,.,CASSQGLGQGTDTQYF,TGCGCCAGCAGCCAAGGTTTGGGACAGGGCACAGATACGCAGTATTTT
TRBV9,TRBD2,TRBJ2-5,.,CASSVGRREGLKTQYF,TGTGCCAGCAGCGTAGGAAGGCGGGAGGGCCTGAAGACCCAGTACTTC
TRBV28,TRBD1,TRBJ1-3,.,CATDREETNTIYF,TGTGCCACCGACAGGGAAGAGACAAACACCATATATTTT
TRBV2,.,TRBJ1-5,.,CASRHRVSNQPQHF,TGTGCCAGCAGGCACAGGGTTAGCAATCAGCCCCAGCATTTT
TRBV6-2/TRBV6-3,TRBD2,TRBJ2-3,.,CASSFSGTTDTQYF,TGTGCCAGCAGCTTCAGCGGGACCACAGATACGCAGTATTTT
TRBV6-6,TRBD1,TRBJ1-2,.,CASSPLRRDRSNLAYGYTF,TGTGCCAGCAGTCCCCTAAGGCGGGACAGATCTAATCTTGCGTATGGCTACACCTTC
TRBV11-3,TRBD1,TRBJ2-2,.,CASSLAGGSGGELFF,TGTGCCAGCAGCTTAGCAGGGGGCTCTGGCGGGGAGCTGTTTTTT
TRBV6-2/TRBV6-3,TRBD1,TRBJ1-5,.,CASSYSSRGVNQPQHF,TGTGCCAGCAGTTACTCTTCCAGGGGGGTCAATCAGCCCCAGCATTTT
TRBV7-2,TRBD2,TRBJ2-4,.,CASSRGGGSKNIQYF,TGTGCCAGCAGCCGGGGCGGGGGGTCCAAAAACATTCAGTACTTC
TRBV28,.,TRBJ2-5,once,CASSVPPLGETQYF,TGTGCCAGCAGTGTCCCCCCCCTAGGAGAGACCCAGTACTTC
TRBV4-2,TRBD1,TRBJ2-7,.,CASSQDTGVYEQYF,TGTGCCAGCAGCCAAGACACAGGGGTTTACGAGCAGTACTTC
TRBV6-2/TRBV6-3,.,TRBJ2-7,.,CASSPGFGTYEQYF,TGTGCCAGCAGTCCAGGGTTTGGGACCTACGAGCAGTACTTC
TRBV30,.,TRBJ2-7,.,CAWSVATDEQYF,TGTGCCTGGAGTGTGGCGACAGACGAGCAGTACTTC
TRBV4-1,.,TRBJ2-1,.,CASSQIAGSSYNEQFF,TGCGCCAGCAGCCAAATCGCGGGGAGCTCCTACAATGAGCAGTTCTTC
TRBV19,.,TRBJ1-2,.,CTSSPGQGDGYTF,TGTACCAGTTCACCCGGGCAGGGTGATGGCTACACCTTC
TRBV29-1,TRBD1,TRBJ1-2,.,CSATTGQGGYTF,TGCAGCGCTACGACCGGACAGGGCGGCTACACCTTC
TRBV9,.,TRBJ2-1,.,CASSVDLPGVQFF,TGTGCCAGCAGCGTAGATCTCCCCGGAGTGCAGTTCTTC
TRBV5-4,TRBD1,TRBJ1-2,.,CASRTGQGFRGYTF,TGTGCCAGCCGAACGGGACAGGGCTTCCGGGGCTACACCTTC
TRBV1,.,TRBJ1-6,.,CTSSQELGINRAENNSPLHF,TGCACCAGCAGCCAAGAATTGGGGATAAACAGGGCTGAGAATAATTCACCCCTCCACTTT
TRBV5-8,.,TRBJ1-1,.,CASSWAGDLNTEAFF,TGTGCCAGCAGCTGGGCCGGGGACTTGAACACTGAAGCTTTCTTT
TRBV24-1,TRBD2,TRBJ2-1,.,CATSPGTSRNEQFF,TGTGCCACCAGCCCCGGGACTAGCAGGAATGAGCAGTTCTTC
TRBV5-1,.,TRBJ1-2,.,CASSLESRYGYTF,TGCGCCAGCAGCTTGGAATCTCGCTATGGCTACACCTTC
TRBV10-3,.,TRBJ2-3,few,CAISEKQGGDTQYF,TGTGCCATCAGTGAAAAACAGGGAGGGGATACGCAGTATTTT